The 30 T cell receptor beta chains reported below all come from one sample, sequenced in a study of blood T cell repertoires in COVID-19. Profiling relied on immunoSEQ multiplex PCR, and the TCRdb table lists in-frame clones only, not all of them. The table has about 110,000 clones, less than 90% seen once; the top ten hold around 3.9%. Sequencing was carried out using peripheral blood. The receptor set was obtained from a man aged 50 or older with acute or convalescent COVID-19.

V is TRBV5-1 and J is TRBJ1-6; D gene uncertain. Germline CDR1 is SGHRS and CDR2 is YFSETQ. V dropped 1 base and J dropped 10 bases, with 9 bases sitting between them. CDR3 length: 13 residues. The CDR3 region has the DNA TGCGCCAGCAGCTTGAATCTGAGGTCACCCCTCCACTTT. Residues: CASSLNLRSPLHF. The variable domain in full, with the rest retrieved from reference TRBV5-1 and TRBJ1-6, is KAGVTQTPRYLIKTRGQQVTLSCSPISGHRSVSWYQQTPGQGLQFLFEYFSETQRNKGNFPGRFSGRQFSNSRSEMNVSTLELGDSALYLCASSLNLRSPLHFGNGTRLTVT.

The rearrangement links TRBV18 to TRBJ1-2; 8 positions agree with TRBD1. The CDR3 sequence is 14 residues long. Looked up from germline, CDR1 is KGHSH and CDR2 is LQKENI. V lost 2 bases, J lost 5 bases, and 4 bases stayed unmatched. The CDR3 loop is CASSPDRGGYGYTF. CDR3 coding DNA: TGTGCCAGCTCACCAGACAGGGGTGGATATGGCTACACCTTC.

This rearrangement joins TRBV2 to TRBJ1-3, with TRBD1 matching 8 bases. CDR1 is SNHLY and CDR2 is FYNNEI in the germline V gene. CDR3 length equals 14 residues. The V segment lost 10 bases and the J segment 7 bases; nucleotides outside the gene matches: 12. The DNA for the CDR3 is TGTGCCACCACCAATGGACAGGGTCGTAACACCATATATTTT. Protein sequence: CATTNGQGRNTIYF.

The CDR3 nucleotides are TGTGCCATCGCAAGACAGAGCACAGATACGCAGTATTTT. Encoded protein: CAIARQSTDTQYF. This rearrangement joins TRBV10-3 to TRBJ2-3, with a tentative D call TRBD1 (5 bases). The CDR3 consists of 13 residues. Germline V lookup: CDR1 ENHRY, CDR2 SYGVKD. With 8 bases removed from V and 0 bases from J, the gap between germline ends came to 9 bases.

The V gene is TRBV5-1, the J gene TRBJ1-2; 8 bases agree with TRBD1. This CDR3 region has 15 residues. Germline CDR1 reads SGHRS; CDR2 reads YFSETQ. V shed 0 bases, J shed 4 bases, and the junction held 5 bases outside the gene matches. In DNA form, the CDR3 reads TGCGCCAGCAGCTTGGGGGACAGGTCGACCTATGGCTACACCTTC. Translation: CASSLGDRSTYGYTF. Complete variable domain (other parts from reference TRBV5-1 and TRBJ1-2): KAGVTQTPRYLIKTRGQQVTLSCSPISGHRSVSWYQQTPGQGLQFLFEYFSETQRNKGNFPGRFSGRQFSNSRSEMNVSTLELGDSALYLCASSLGDRSTYGYTFGSGTRLTVV.

The genes are TRBV15 and TRBJ1-5; possibly TRBD1 for D (6 bases). Trimming removed 3 bases at V and 1 base at J, with 19 bases between. This CDR3 has 18 residues. Germline CDR1 reads LNHNV; CDR2 reads YYDKDF (reference sequence). The CDR3 spells CATSSLRGGPGSNQPQHF. DNA for the CDR3: TGTGCCACCAGCAGTCTACGAGGGGGTCCCGGGAGCAATCAGCCCCAGCATTTT.

This chain connects TRBV9 to TRBJ2-7, with D unresolved. V was cut by 1 base and J by 0 bases, with 11 bases left in between. CDR3 size: 15 residues. Germline CDR1 and CDR2: SGDLS and YYNGEE. Written as DNA, the CDR3 is TGTGCCAGCAGCGTAAGCCCAAGTAGCTCCTACGAGCAGTACTTC. Translation gives CASSVSPSSSYEQYF.

The chain has TRBV15 and TRBJ1-2; 8 bases fit TRBD1. V trimming: 5 bases; J trimming: 3 bases; junction bases outside the gene matches: 11. Germline-derived CDR1 and CDR2 are LNHNV and YYDKDF (reference sequence). CDR3 length: 16 amino acids. The chain's CDR3 is CATSALRTGRHYGYTF. The CDR3 DNA is TGTGCCACCAGCGCCCTTAGGACAGGGCGTCACTATGGCTACACCTTC.

V is TRBV9 and J is TRBJ2-1; TRBD2 matches at 7 bases. The CDR3 runs to 16 residues. With V trimmed by 1 base and J by 1 base, 5 bases remained unmatched. Germline CDR1 is SGDLS and CDR2 is YYNGEE. The CDR3 bases are TGTGCCAGCAGCGTAACGGGAGGAGGATCCTACAATGAGCAGTTCTTC. This encodes CASSVTGGGSYNEQFF.

This sequence joins TRBV28 and TRBJ1-5; 9 nucleotides agree with TRBD1. Germline V gene lookup returns CDR1 MDHEN and CDR2 SYDVKM. The CDR3 is made up of 16 amino acids. Trimming took 5 bases from V and 1 from J; bases not matched to a gene: 6. This chain's CDR3 is CASSVDRGRSNQPQHF. CDR3 DNA sequence: TGTGCCAGCAGTGTGGACAGGGGAAGGAGCAATCAGCCCCAGCATTTT. Drawing the rest from reference TRBV28 and TRBJ1-5, the complete variable domain is DVKVTQSSRYLVKRTGEKVFLECVQDMDHENMFWYRQDPGLGLRLIYFSYDVKMKEKGDIPEGYSVSREKKERFSLILESASTNQTSMYLCASSVDRGRSNQPQHFGDGTRLSIL.

The chain recombines TRBV2 with TRBJ1-5, with D possibly TRBD1 on 6 matching bases. The V end lost 6 bases, the J end lost 4 bases, and 16 bases lay between the germline ends. Germline CDR1 is SNHLY and CDR2 is FYNNEI. The CDR3 extends over 15 amino acids. CDR3 sequence (DNA): TGTGCCAGCAGAGACCGTGGGGGGGCGAATCAGCCCCAGCATTTT. Translation: CASRDRGGANQPQHF.

The table lists this clone with a count of one. V usage is TRBV5-6 and J usage is TRBJ1-3; D uncertain. The V gene lost 0 bases and the J gene lost 0 bases, with 13 bases spanning the gap. From germline, CDR1 is SGHDT and CDR2 YYEEEE. The CDR3 covers 17 residues. CDR3 DNA: TGTGCCAGCAGCTTGGGCCCGAACCCTAACTCTGGAAACACCATATATTTT. This sequence encodes CASSLGPNPNSGNTIYF.

This rearrangement joins TRBV19 to TRBJ1-1, with a tentative D call TRBD1 (5 bases). The V gene's germline CDR1 is LNHDA and CDR2 SQIVND (reference sequence). The CDR3 contains 12 residues. Trimming took off 2 bases at V and 10 bases at J, with 11 bases between the two ends. This chain's CDR3 is CASSISWGGAFF. CDR3 nucleotide sequence: TGTGCCAGTAGTATATCTTGGGGGGGAGCTTTCTTT.

The gene calls are TRBV12-2 and TRBJ2-1; the D call of TRBD2 is as the table states it, not checked on the DNA. TRBV12-2 is noted as a pseudogene. The CDR3 is made up of 15 amino acids. The chain's CDR3 is CASRLWSGGYNEQFF. In DNA form, the CDR3 reads TGTGCAAGTCGCTTATGGTCGGGAGGGTACAATGAGCAGTTCTTC.

The V gene is TRBV27, the J gene TRBJ1-2; D not certain. CDR1 MNHEY and CDR2 SMNVEV come from the germline V gene (reference sequence). Trimming left V 3 bases short and J 8 bases short, with 13 bases between. The CDR3 has 13 residues. The CDR3 DNA reads TGTGCCAGCAGTTTGGTCATGTCGGGGGGCTACACCTTC. This encodes CASSLVMSGGYTF.

The CDR3 sequence is CATSDWESNQPQHF. The CDR3 DNA is TGTGCCACCAGTGATTGGGAGAGCAATCAGCCCCAGCATTTT. The genes are TRBV24-1 and TRBJ1-5, with unresolved D. V lost 2 bases and J 1 base, leaving 5 bases between the germline ends. The CDR3 covers 14 residues. Germline loops: CDR1 KGHDR, CDR2 SFDVKD.

J is TRBJ2-7 and V is TRBV6-5; TRBD1 matches 7 bases. The J segment lost 6 bases and the V segment lost 6 bases, leaving 14 bases of the junction unmatched. CDR3 length equals 15 residues. Germline loops: CDR1 MNHEY, CDR2 SVGAGI. The CDR3 nucleotides read TGTGCCAGCAGCATGACAGGGAAAGGGACCACCGAGCAGTACTTC. This codes for CASSMTGKGTTEQYF.

The chain links TRBV5-4 to TRBJ2-7; TRBD1 matches 7 bases. The CDR3 consists of 13 residues. With 2 bases clipped from V and 5 bases from J, the junction kept 4 bases outside the gene matches. The germline V gene has CDR1 SGHNT and CDR2 YYREEE (reference sequence). CDR3 bases: TGTGCCAGCAGCTTAGGCAGGGGGAACGAGCAGTACTTC. This codes for CASSLGRGNEQYF.

This chain links TRBV3-1 (or the pseudogene TRBV3-2) with TRBJ2-2; no reliable D call. There are 13 residues in the CDR3. V was trimmed by 1 base and J by 5 bases, leaving 5 bases between them. CDR1 and CDR2 from the germline V gene are LGHDT and YNNKEL (reference sequence). The CDR3 sequence: CASSQGGTGELFF. The CDR3 bases are TGTGCCAGCAGCCAAGGAGGTACCGGGGAGCTGTTTTTT.

The rearrangement uses TRBV9 and TRBJ1-2; a possible D gene is TRBD1 (5 bases). The CDR3 spans 14 residues. CDR1 and CDR2 from the germline V gene are SGDLS and YYNGEE. The V gene lost 2 bases and the J gene lost 6 bases, with 14 bases spanning the gap. The CDR3 is CASSVLTAGDGYTF. The CDR3 nucleotides are TGTGCCAGCAGCGTTTTAACGGCGGGGGATGGCTACACCTTC.

This sequence joins TRBV5-1 and TRBJ2-5; D perhaps matches TRBD1 (5 bases). The CDR3 spans 14 residues. V lost 2 bases and J lost 3, with 11 bases in between. Germline V gene data show CDR1 as SGHRS and CDR2 as YFSETQ. The CDR3 DNA sequence: TGCGCCAGCAGCTTAGGTTCCAGGGAAGAGACCCAGTACTTC. This encodes CASSLGSREETQYF.

A few counts support this clone. This CDR3 reads CASSLSGQGKGYEQYF. The CDR3 DNA is TGTGCCAGCAGTTTATCGGGCCAGGGTAAGGGCTACGAGCAGTACTTC. This chain joins TRBV27 and TRBJ2-7, with TRBD1 as a possible D gene (5 bases). In germline, CDR1 is MNHEY, CDR2 SMNVEV (reference sequence). This CDR3 spans 16 amino acids. Deletions cut 0 bases from V and 3 bases from J, with 15 bases between.

This clone turned up a few times. The genes are TRBV5-1 and TRBJ1-1; D is unclear. The CDR3 runs 13 residues. Germline V gene lookup returns CDR1 SGHRS and CDR2 YFSETQ. V lost 5 bases, J lost 1 base, and 9 bases lay in between. DNA of the CDR3: TGCGCCAGCAGGGACTTGGGGAACACTGAAGCTTTCTTT. Translating gives CASRDLGNTEAFF.

CDR3 region: CASSKQGADTQYF. Here the CDR3 DNA reads TGTGCCAGCAGTAAGCAGGGGGCAGATACGCAGTATTTT. This sequence joins TRBV5-6 and TRBJ2-3; 7 positions agree with TRBD1. The CDR3 has 13 amino acids. The J segment lost 4 bases and the V segment lost 5 bases, leaving 4 bases of the junction unmatched. Germline-derived CDR1 and CDR2 are SGHDT and YYEEEE.

The chain joins TRBV27 to TRBJ2-7; 13 positions match TRBD2. Germline CDR1 MNHEY, CDR2 SMNVEV (reference sequence). The length of the CDR3 is 14 residues. Trimming at V came to 2 bases and at J to 6 bases, leaving 1 base not matched to a gene. CDR3 residues: CASSLRTSGSEQYF. CDR3 bases: TGTGCCAGCAGTTTAAGGACTAGCGGGAGCGAGCAGTACTTC.

The chain is built from TRBV7-9 and TRBJ2-3; 7 bases match TRBD2. The V and J ends lost 5 bases and 8 bases, in that order; junction bases with no gene match: 7. The CDR3 sequence is 13 residues long. CDR1 is SEHNR and CDR2 is FQNEAQ in the germline V gene (reference sequence). In DNA, the CDR3 is TGTGCCAGCAGCGACGGGGAGGGAGCTACGCAGTATTTT. Its translation: CASSDGEGATQYF.

This clone was picked up one time. This rearrangement joins TRBV5-1 to TRBJ2-1; weak D call: TRBD1 (6 bases). The CDR3 length is 15 residues. The germline V gene encodes CDR1 SGHRS and CDR2 YFSETQ. V gave up 3 bases and J gave up 0 bases, with 10 bases separating them. The CDR3 sequence: CASSSSDSSYNEQFF. CDR3 DNA sequence: TGCGCCAGCAGCTCATCGGACAGCTCCTACAATGAGCAGTTCTTC.

V usage is TRBV2 and J usage is TRBJ2-2, with TRBD1 identical over 10 bases. The CDR3 is made up of 14 amino acids. CDR1 is SNHLY, CDR2 FYNNEI, per germline. Unmatched junction bases numbered 5, after V lost 8 bases and J lost 5 bases. CDR3 protein: CASAGTGETGELFF. The CDR3 DNA sequence: TGTGCCAGCGCCGGGACAGGGGAAACCGGGGAGCTGTTTTTT. Full variable domain (missing parts from reference TRBV2 and TRBJ2-2): EPEVTQTPSHQVTQMGQEVILRCVPISNHLYFYWYRQILGQKVEFLVSFYNNEISEKSEIFDDQFSVERPDGSNFTLKIRSTKLEDSAMYFCASAGTGETGELFFGEGSRLTVL.

This rearrangement joins TRBV19 to TRBJ1-5; the match to TRBD1 covers 8 bases. J lost 6 bases, V lost 5 bases, and 15 bases had no gene match. CDR1 and CDR2 (germline): LNHDA, SQIVND (reference sequence). This CDR3 has 17 amino acids. This chain's CDR3 is CASSPPQGAARSQPQHF. In DNA, the CDR3 is TGTGCCAGTAGTCCCCCCCAGGGGGCGGCTCGTAGTCAGCCCCAGCATTTT.

The chain is built from TRBV5-6 and TRBJ2-7, with D perhaps TRBD1 (6 bases). In germline, CDR1 is SGHDT, CDR2 YYEEEE. Trimming took 5 bases from V and 6 from J, leaving 15 bases between them. The CDR3 covers 13 residues. In DNA form, the CDR3 reads TGTGCCAGCAGATCACAGGGCGCCCTCGAGCAGTACTTC. This sequence encodes CASRSQGALEQYF.